A selection of T cell receptor beta chains follows, all from one sample in a study of T cell repertoires in cytomegalovirus infection. One entry per CDR3 protein results from TCRdb running MiXCR on the reads. This sample carries around 740,000 distinct CDR3 sequences, 35% to 45% of them seen once, and the ten largest clones take roughly 2.8%. Input material: PBMCs. The receptors here all came from a human donor in good health (CMV status not recorded). Some clones in this sample may be carry-over from other donors' samples. The CDR3 runs from the conserved cysteine through the conserved F or W. The order of the fields is CDR3 protein, CDR3 DNA, J gene, D gene, clone size, V gene. A D gene is named only where the DNA matches it firmly. Only some rows state a clone size, as once, few, many or a class for expanded clones.

CDSSFGGQGGNQPQHF TGTGACAGCAGCTTTGGGGGACAGGGAGGCAATCAGCCCCAGCATTTT TRBJ1-5 TRBD1 NA TRBV11-1
CASSSTSREQYF TGTGCCAGCAGTAGTACTAGCAGGGAGCAGTACTTC TRBJ2-7 NA few TRBV2
CASSLGRGGDTGELFF TGTGCCAGCAGTTTAGGACGGGGCGGAGACACCGGGGAGCTGTTTTTT TRBJ2-2 NA NA TRBV27
CASSLASGVAGELFF TGTGCCAGCAGCTTAGCTTCGGGTGTCGCCGGGGAGCTGTTTTTT TRBJ2-2 NA few TRBV7-6
CASSFHRDTQYF TGTGCCAGCAGCTTCCACCGGGATACGCAGTATTTT TRBJ2-3 NA few TRBV7-2
CASSKRGSYNEQFF TGTGCCAGTAGCAAGCGGGGCTCCTACAATGAGCAGTTCTTC TRBJ2-1 TRBD2 few TRBV19
CASSAVREGTQYF TGTGCCAGCAGCGCAGTTAGGGAGGGGACCCAGTACTTC TRBJ2-5 TRBD2 NA TRBV6-2/TRBV6-3
CASRQLAGARTEAFF TGTGCCAGCCGGCAGCTGGCAGGGGCGCGAACTGAAGCTTTCTTT TRBJ1-1 NA few TRBV6-5
CASWAGGPYNEQFF TGTGCCAGCTGGGCGGGAGGGCCGTACAATGAGCAGTTCTTC TRBJ2-1 TRBD2 few TRBV28
CASSPLSRTSSYEQYF TGTGCCAGCAGCCCCTTATCGCGGACTAGCTCCTACGAGCAGTACTTC TRBJ2-7 TRBD2 NA TRBV7-8
CASSLWTPNTEAFF TGTGCCAGCAGCCTTTGGACACCGAACACTGAAGCTTTCTTT TRBJ1-1 NA once TRBV5-6
CASSLTASAYNEQFF TGTGCCAGCAGCTTGACGGCCAGCGCCTACAATGAGCAGTTCTTC TRBJ2-1 NA NA TRBV7-2
CSARTGAVEKLFF TGCAGCGCAAGGACAGGGGCAGTGGAAAAACTGTTTTTT TRBJ1-4 TRBD1 NA TRBV29-1
CASSQDIRGIYGYTF TGTGCCAGCAGCCAAGATATTCGGGGGATCTATGGCTACACCTTC TRBJ1-2 NA NA TRBV14
CASSSGTGRNQPQHF TGTGCCAGCAGCTCCGGGACAGGACGTAATCAGCCCCAGCATTTT TRBJ1-5 TRBD1 few TRBV7-2
CASRIQGSTDTQYF TGTGCCAGCAGAATACAGGGGTCTACAGATACGCAGTATTTT TRBJ2-3 TRBD1 few TRBV6-2/TRBV6-3
CASSYPEFDGAIGEKLFF TGTGCCAGCAGTTACCCGGAATTTGATGGGGCGATTGGTGAAAAACTGTTTTTT TRBJ1-4 NA few TRBV6-1
CASEPGGRIAKNIQYF TGTGCCAGCGAGCCAGGCGGGAGAATAGCCAAAAACATTCAGTACTTC TRBJ2-4 TRBD2 NA TRBV19